A selection of T cell receptor beta chains follows, all from one sample in a study of T cells in Graves' hyperthyroidism and ophthalmopathy. TCRdb re-called the multiplex PCR reads with MiXCR, one entry per CDR3 protein. The table shows under 650,000 distinct CDR3 sequences, with 15% to 20% occurring only once. The sequenced sample was blood. These receptors were collected from a woman in her 30s with Graves' hyperthyroidism. The CDR3 runs from the conserved cysteine through the conserved F or W. Fields, in order: CDR3 protein, CDR3 DNA, V gene, D gene, clone size, J gene. D genes are given only for firm matches. The listing skips clone size in some rows; elsewhere it reads once, few, many or a size class.

CDR3: CASSKGLAGRSTGELFF
DNA: TGTGCCAGCAGCAAGGGACTAGCGGGAAGGTCAACCGGGGAGCTGTTTTTT
V: TRBV11-3
D: TRBD2
size: many
J: TRBJ2-2

CDR3: CASSPQLADSYEQYF
DNA: TGTGCCAGCAGCCCCCAACTAGCGGACTCCTACGAGCAGTACTTC
V: TRBV5-4
D: TRBD2
size: NA
J: TRBJ2-7

CDR3: CASSFSEGADTQYF
DNA: TGTGCCAGCAGCTTTAGCGAGGGGGCAGATACGCAGTATTTT
V: TRBV7-2
D: NA
size: many
J: TRBJ2-3

CDR3: CSARGWTGENYGYTF
DNA: TGCAGTGCTAGAGGATGGACAGGAGAAAACTATGGCTACACCTTC
V: TRBV20-1
D: TRBD1
size: NA
J: TRBJ1-2

CDR3: CASSQAKGQPQHF
DNA: TGTGCCAGCAGCCAAGCGAAGGGTCAGCCCCAGCATTTT
V: TRBV4-2
D: NA
size: NA
J: TRBJ1-5

CDR3: CATSDLGTRNNEQFF
DNA: TGTGCCACCAGTGATTTGGGGACTAGGAACAATGAGCAGTTCTTC
V: TRBV24-1
D: TRBD2
size: NA
J: TRBJ2-1

CDR3: CASSWREYGNEQFF
DNA: TGTGCCAGCAGTTGGAGGGAGTACGGTAATGAGCAGTTCTTC
V: TRBV7-2
D: NA
size: many
J: TRBJ2-1

CDR3: CASRQGGLAEYNEQFF
DNA: TGTGCCAGCAGACAGGGTGGACTAGCGGAGTACAATGAGCAGTTCTTC
V: TRBV6-1
D: TRBD2
size: many
J: TRBJ2-1

CDR3: CSARASGSYEQFF
DNA: TGCAGTGCTAGGGCTAGCGGGAGCTATGAGCAGTTCTTC
V: TRBV20-1
D: TRBD2
size: many
J: TRBJ2-1

CDR3: CAISERGSSPLHF
DNA: TGTGCCATCAGTGAGAGGGGTTCTTCACCCCTCCACTTT
V: TRBV10-3
D: NA
size: NA
J: TRBJ1-6

CDR3: CASSLLTGSYEQYF
DNA: TGCGCCAGCAGCTTGTTAACGGGCTCCTACGAGCAGTACTTC
V: TRBV5-1
D: NA
size: many
J: TRBJ2-7

CDR3: CATPGGQNIPTDTQYF
DNA: TGTGCCACCCCAGGGGGACAGAACATACCCACAGATACGCAGTATTTT
V: TRBV2
D: TRBD1
size: many
J: TRBJ2-3

CDR3: CASSQDMAAGTSGRTDTQYF
DNA: TGTGCCAGCAGCCAAGATATGGCTGCCGGGACTAGCGGGAGGACAGATACGCAGTATTTT
V: TRBV4-2
D: TRBD2
size: NA
J: TRBJ2-3

CDR3: CASSISGTPWGYEQYF
DNA: TGTGCCAGCAGTATTTCCGGGACCCCCTGGGGTTACGAGCAGTACTTC
V: TRBV27
D: NA
size: many
J: TRBJ2-7

CDR3: CASSFQGGSPLHF
DNA: TGTGCCAGCAGCTTTCAGGGTGGTTCACCCCTCCACTTT
V: TRBV11-2
D: NA
size: many
J: TRBJ1-6

CDR3: CASSFGTGWEQYF
DNA: TGTGCCAGCAGCTTCGGGACAGGGTGGGAGCAGTACTTC
V: TRBV11-1
D: TRBD1
size: few
J: TRBJ2-7

CDR3: CASSQKSSEETQYF
DNA: TGTGCCAGCAGCCAAAAGAGTTCCGAAGAGACCCAGTACTTC
V: TRBV3-1
D: NA
size: many
J: TRBJ2-5

CDR3: CASSPPYSEAGTRQYF
DNA: TGTGCCAGCTCACCACCGTACTCTGAGGCTGGGACGAGGCAGTACTTC
V: TRBV18
D: NA
size: few
J: TRBJ2-7

CDR3: CASSPGTEPGELFF
DNA: TGTGCCAGCAGCCCGGGGACAGAGCCCGGGGAGCTGTTTTTT
V: TRBV7-9
D: TRBD1
size: few
J: TRBJ2-2

CDR3: CSARDGISTDTQYF
DNA: TGCAGTGCTAGAGATGGGATCAGCACAGATACGCAGTATTTT
V: TRBV20-1
D: NA
size: NA
J: TRBJ2-3

CDR3: CASSLTGGSYTGELFF
DNA: TGTGCCAGCAGCTTAACTGGCGGGAGCTACACCGGGGAGCTGTTTTTT
V: TRBV7-3
D: TRBD2
size: many
J: TRBJ2-2

CDR3: CASSVRPGTSSDTQYF
DNA: TGTGCCAGCAGCGTACGACCCGGGACTAGCTCAGATACGCAGTATTTT
V: TRBV7-9
D: TRBD2
size: NA
J: TRBJ2-3

CDR3: CASSQGWGTSTDTQYF
DNA: TGTGCCAGCAGCCAAGGGTGGGGAACTAGCACAGATACGCAGTATTTT
V: TRBV3-1
D: NA
size: few
J: TRBJ2-3

CDR3: CASSVVRGETQYF
DNA: TGTGCCAGCAGTGTCGTCAGGGGAGAGACCCAGTACTTC
V: TRBV2
D: NA
size: many
J: TRBJ2-5

CDR3: CASSLEGGRGVQETQYF
DNA: TGTGCCAGCAGTTTAGAGGGCGGAAGAGGGGTCCAAGAGACCCAGTACTTC
V: TRBV28
D: NA
size: NA
J: TRBJ2-5

CDR3: CASRPGGNRSNQPQHF
DNA: TGTGCCAGCAGACCAGGAGGGAATAGAAGCAATCAGCCCCAGCATTTT
V: TRBV6-1
D: NA
size: few
J: TRBJ1-5

CDR3: CASSEWTQLNSPLHF
DNA: TGTGCCAGCAGTGAATGGACGCAGTTGAATTCACCCCTCCACTTT
V: TRBV2
D: NA
size: few
J: TRBJ1-6

CDR3: CASSYQDRNSYEQFF
DNA: TGTGCCAGCAGTTACCAGGACCGTAACTCCTACGAGCAGTTCTTC
V: TRBV6-2/TRBV6-3
D: NA
size: NA
J: TRBJ2-1

CDR3: CASSWDSYTDTQYF
DNA: TGTGCCAGCAGCTGGGACAGCTACACAGATACGCAGTATTTT
V: TRBV9
D: TRBD1
size: NA
J: TRBJ2-3